These 10 T cell receptor beta chains were all obtained from the same sample, sequenced in a study of blood T cell repertoires in COVID-19. TCRdb's copy holds only in-frame clones and misses some; the assay was immunoSEQ multiplex PCR. The data contain about 190,000 clones, about 85% of them singletons. Sequenced sample: peripheral blood. The receptors originated from a man aged 25 to 40 with acute or convalescent COVID-19.

The rearrangement uses TRBV10-2 and TRBJ2-1; maybe TRBD1 (6 bases). This CDR3 has 15 residues. The ends were cut back, 4 bases at V and 0 bases at J, with 10 bases in the middle. The germline CDR1 and CDR2 sequences are WSHSY and SAAADI. The CDR3 reads CASSVQGSSYNEQFF. CDR3 nucleotides: TGCGCCAGCAGTGTGCAGGGGAGCTCCTACAATGAGCAGTTCTTC.

The CDR3 DNA reads as TGCGCCAGCAGCTTGGACGACAGGCGAGGAAACACCATATATTTT. Encoded protein: CASSLDDRRGNTIYF. V is TRBV5-1 and J is TRBJ1-3, with D possibly TRBD1 on 6 matching bases. Trimming pared 0 bases from V and 4 bases from J, leaving 11 bases between. The CDR3 runs to 15 residues. Germline CDR1 is SGHRS and CDR2 is YFSETQ.

This clone has more than one count but fewer than ten. The V and J genes are TRBV4-2 and TRBJ1-5, with TRBD1 as a possible D gene (6 bases). This CDR3 is built from 17 residues. Per the germline V gene, CDR1 is LGHNA and CDR2 is YNFKEQ. With 0 bases removed from V and 5 bases from J, the gap between germline ends came to 17 bases. Here the CDR3 DNA reads TGTGCCAGCAGCCAAGATCGCGGGGGGCCCCCGGATCAGCCCCAGCATTTT. It yields the protein CASSQDRGGPPDQPQHF.

The chain couples TRBV3-1 (or the pseudogene TRBV3-2) to TRBJ2-6; 9 bases fit TRBD1. Germline-derived CDR1 and CDR2 are LGHDT and YNNKEL (reference sequence). This CDR3 is built from 17 residues. J lost 2 bases, V lost 6 bases, and 8 bases had no gene match. The CDR3 loop is CASRAGTGRAGANVLTF. The CDR3 region has the DNA TGTGCCAGCAGAGCCGGGACAGGGCGAGCTGGGGCCAACGTCCTGACTTTC.

The chain joins TRBV6-4 to TRBJ2-4; the D is unclear. Germline V gene lookup returns CDR1 MRHNA and CDR2 SNTAGT. This CDR3 has 13 residues. V was pared by 3 bases and J by 8 bases, with 11 bases between. This CDR3 is CASSEEYLDIQYF. In DNA, the CDR3 is TGTGCCAGCAGTGAAGAGTATTTAGACATTCAGTACTTC.

J is TRBJ1-6 and V is TRBV28; 7 nucleotides match TRBD1. The CDR3 is made up of 15 amino acids. The germline CDR1 and CDR2 sequences are MDHEN and SYDVKM. Trimming took 6 bases from V and 7 from J; bases not matched to a gene: 9. The CDR3 bases are TGTGCCAGCAGGCGCGGTGACAGGGCCAATTCACCCCTCCACTTT. Encoded protein: CASRRGDRANSPLHF.

The CDR3 here is CASSNTGELFF. The CDR3 DNA reads as TGTGCCAGCTCAAACACCGGGGAGCTGTTTTTT. The chain combines TRBV11-3 with TRBJ2-2; no reliable D call. CDR1 SGHNT and CDR2 YENEEA come from the germline V gene. The length of the CDR3 is 11 residues. Trimming stripped 8 bases from V and 2 bases from J, with 3 bases between. The full variable domain, with the rest looked up from reference TRBV11-3 and TRBJ2-2, is EAGVVQSPRYKIIEKKQPVAFWCNPISGHNTLYWYLQNLGQGPELLIRYENEEAVDDSQLPKDRFSAERLKGVDSTLKIQPAELGDSAVYLCASSNTGELFFGEGSRLTVL.

CDR3 sequence reads: CASHGAASPYGYTF. In DNA form, the CDR3 reads TGTGCCAGCCATGGGGCCGCTTCGCCTTATGGCTACACCTTC. The chain recombines TRBV6-5 with TRBJ1-2, with a weak D call TRBD1 (5 bases). Trimming cost V 8 bases and J 5 bases, with 18 bases left between them. CDR1 MNHEY and CDR2 SVGAGI come from the germline V gene. This CDR3 has 14 residues.

The chain has TRBV24-1 and TRBJ2-3, with a weak D call TRBD1 (5 bases). V was cut by 4 bases and J by 3 bases, with 13 bases left in between. The CDR3 covers 15 residues. Germline V gives CDR1 KGHDR, CDR2 SFDVKD. The CDR3 spells CATSEWGSKTDTQYF. The CDR3 coding sequence is TGTGCCACCAGTGAATGGGGCAGCAAAACAGATACGCAGTATTTT.

The chain carries TRBV7-2 and TRBJ1-3; D is perhaps TRBD1 (5 bases). This CDR3 is built from 13 residues. Trimming took 4 bases from V and 4 from J, leaving 8 bases between them. The V gene's germline CDR1 is SGHTA and CDR2 FQGNSA. CDR3 protein: CASSSNRGNTIYF. CDR3 bases: TGTGCCAGCAGCTCCAACAGGGGAAACACCATATATTTT.